This passage covers 5 T cell receptor beta chains from one sample sequenced in a study of beta chain features in type 1 diabetes. Every bit of the isolated RNA underwent reverse transcription, so sequencing read expressed TCRB transcripts. Produced via immunoSEQ multiplex PCR; TCRdb's table is partial and in-frame only. The profile shows fewer than 900,000 clones, roughly 17% of them singletons. Source material: naive CD4+ T cells from blood. These receptors were collected from a woman aged 18-29 years in good health.

The J gene is TRBJ2-2, the V gene TRBV5-6, with unresolved D. The V gene's germline CDR1 is SGHDT and CDR2 YYEEEE. Trimming cost V 2 bases and J 0 bases, with 2 bases left between them. The CDR3 is 13 amino acids. Written as DNA, the CDR3 is TGTGCCAGCAGCTTAGCGAACACCGGGGAGCTGTTTTTT. This codes for CASSLANTGELFF.

V usage is TRBV5-4 and J usage is TRBJ1-2, with a possible D match to TRBD1 (6 bases). The germline V gene has CDR1 SGHNT and CDR2 YYREEE (reference sequence). Trimming pared 3 bases from V and 3 bases from J, leaving 21 bases between. The CDR3 contains 17 residues. In nucleotides, the CDR3 is TGTGCCAGCAGCTCCGAGACAGGAGCCCTGCGATACTATGGCTACACCTTC. Amino acids: CASSSETGALRYYGYTF.

The chain carries TRBV4-3 and TRBJ2-1; no reliable D call. There are 16 residues in the CDR3. Trimming shortened V by 0 bases and J by 0 bases, and 9 bases separated the two germline ends. Germline CDR1 and CDR2: LGHNA and YSLEER. The CDR3 DNA reads TGCGCCAGCAGCCAAGATACTTTAGACTCCTACAATGAGCAGTTCTTC. It translates to CASSQDTLDSYNEQFF.

The chain links TRBV7-8 to TRBJ2-7; 10 bases line up with TRBD1. J was trimmed by 5 bases and V by 1 base; bases with no gene match: 2. Germline V gene lookup returns CDR1 SGHVS and CDR2 FQNEAQ. The length of the CDR3 is 14 residues. CDR3 DNA: TGTGCCAGCAGCTTAGGCGGGACAGGGGACGAGCAGTACTTC. It specifies CASSLGGTGDEQYF.

The chain uses TRBV12-2 and TRBJ2-4; whether TRBD1, the table's D call, matches the DNA was not checked. TRBV12-2 is given as a pseudogene. This CDR3 is built from 13 residues. The CDR3 spells CASRPATGDQGYF. CDR3 bases: TGTGCAAGTCGACCAGCGACAGGGGATCAGGGGTACTTC.